A selection of T cell receptor beta chains follows, all from one sample in a study of blood T cells in healthy people across ages. Each CDR3 protein is one row after TCRdb ran MiXCR on the 5' RACE reads. This repertoire shows more than 650,000 distinct CDR3 sequences, 22% found once; its top ten account for less than 25%. Material: blood. Receptor source: a man aged 65-85 years in good health. The CDR3 runs from the conserved cysteine through the conserved F or W. The D gene is left open where the match is weak. Expanded clones get a size class; other rows say once, few or many, or leave the size out.

J gene	D gene	V gene	clone size	CDR3 DNA	CDR3 protein
TRBJ1-1	.	TRBV3-1	few	TGTGCCAGCAGCCAAGATCACAGATCGACTGAAGCTTTCTTT	CASSQDHRSTEAFF
TRBJ2-1	.	TRBV7-9	few	TGTGCCAGCAGCCTCAAGAGGGGGGAAAACAATGAGCAGTTCTTC	CASSLKRGENNEQFF
TRBJ2-7	.	TRBV20-1	few	TGCAGTGCTAGTGACTGGAGGAACACCTACGAGCAGTACTTC	CSASDWRNTYEQYF
TRBJ2-3	.	TRBV10-3	few	TGTGCCATCAAGCCAGGCGAGGGGACAGATACGCAGTATTTT	CAIKPGEGTDTQYF
TRBJ1-3	.	TRBV6-5	.	TGTGCCAGCAGACACGACAAGGCCTCTGGAAACACCATATATTTT	CASRHDKASGNTIYF
TRBJ2-1	TRBD2	TRBV20-1	few	TGCAGTGCCGCCGGCGGGACTAGCGGGGGTAATGAGCAGTTCTTC	CSAAGGTSGGNEQFF
TRBJ2-7	.	TRBV29-1	few	TGCAGCGTTGAATCTAGGACAGGGAGGGATGGTGAGCAGTACTTC	CSVESRTGRDGEQYF
TRBJ2-1	.	TRBV3-1	.	TGTGCCAGCAGCCAGCACCTAGCTGACAATGAGCAGTTCTTC	CASSQHLADNEQFF
TRBJ2-3	TRBD2	TRBV12-3/TRBV12-4	few	TGTGCCAGCAGTTTAGATGGGACTAGCGGGAGCTCGCAGTATTTT	CASSLDGTSGSSQYF
TRBJ2-1	.	TRBV7-3	few	TGTGCCAGCAGCTTAGATACACTCAGCTCCTACAATGAGCAGCTCTTC	CASSLDTLSSYNEQLF
TRBJ2-1	.	TRBV18	many	TGTGCCAGCTCACCCGTTGCCAATGAGCAGTTCTTC	CASSPVANEQFF
TRBJ2-1	.	TRBV19	few	TGTGCCAGTAGTATAGGGTCGGTCAATGAGCAGTTCTTC	CASSIGSVNEQFF
TRBJ2-2	TRBD2	TRBV19	.	TGTGCCAGTAGTACCGGACTAGCGGGAGTCCTAATAGTGGAGCTGTTTTTT	CASSTGLAGVLIVELFF
TRBJ2-5	.	TRBV6-2/TRBV6-3	few	TGTGCCAGCAGTTCCTTAGGTTCTCTGATGCGAGAGACCCAGTACTTC	CASSSLGSLMRETQYF
TRBJ2-5	.	TRBV7-7	few	TGTGCCAGCAGCCCCCGGACTAACCAAGAGACCCAGTACTTC	CASSPRTNQETQYF
TRBJ2-4	.	TRBV7-2	few	TGTGCCAGCAGCCTAGCCTCCTCGGGGAACATTCAGTACTTC	CASSLASSGNIQYF
TRBJ2-7	.	TRBV6-5	.	TGTGCCAGCAGTTTGTCCTGGACGGAGACTAGCTACGAGCAGTACTTC	CASSLSWTETSYEQYF
TRBJ2-1	.	TRBV24-1	few	TGTGCCACCTGCGGACGGGCCGACGCCAATGAGCAGTTCTTC	CATCGRADANEQFF
TRBJ2-5	TRBD1	TRBV10-3	few	TGTGCCATCAGTGAGGGGACAGGGGGTGGAGAGACCCAGTACTTC	CAISEGTGGGETQYF
TRBJ1-6	.	TRBV7-9	few	TGTGCCAGCAGCATAACCAGGGGACATTCACCCCTCCACTTT	CASSITRGHSPLHF
TRBJ2-5	.	TRBV20-1	few	TGCAGTGCTGCCGCTAGGAAAGAGACCCAGTACTTC	CSAAARKETQYF
TRBJ1-1	TRBD1	TRBV2	.	TGTGCCAGCAGTGAAGCCGGGACAGGTACGAACATTGAAGCTTTCTTT	CASSEAGTGTNIEAFF
TRBJ2-5	TRBD2	TRBV5-1	few	TGCGCCAGCAGCGGGATTCTAGCGGAAGAGACCCAGTACTTC	CASSGILAEETQYF
TRBJ1-2	.	TRBV5-1	.	TGCGCCAGCAGCCCGATCATTGGTGGCTACACCTTC	CASSPIIGGYTF
TRBJ1-4	TRBD1	TRBV10-3	.	TGTGCCATCAGTGAGTCCGGGACAGTTGAAAAACTGTTTTTT	CAISESGTVEKLFF
TRBJ1-1	.	TRBV28	.	TGTGCCAGCAGTTTCCGAGAGTTGGCTTTCTTT	CASSFRELAFF
TRBJ2-7	.	TRBV12-3/TRBV12-4	.	TGTGCCAGCAGTTTGTCTCCCAACGAGCAGTACTTC	CASSLSPNEQYF
TRBJ2-1	TRBD1	TRBV24-1	many	TGTGCCACCAGTGACCCGAGACAGGGCGATGAGCAGTTCTTC	CATSDPRQGDEQFF
TRBJ2-1	TRBD2	TRBV20-1	.	TGCAGTGCTTCTAGCGGGAGAAATGAGCAGTTCTTC	CSASSGRNEQFF
TRBJ2-7	TRBD2	TRBV28	.	TGTGCCAGCAGCCCGGGCGGCGGGGGATCCTACGAGCAGTACTTC	CASSPGGGGSYEQYF
TRBJ1-2	.	TRBV7-9	.	TGTGCCAGCAGCTTAGGAGGGGCGCATAACTATGGCTACACCTTC	CASSLGGAHNYGYTF